This T cell receptor beta chain is drawn from a study of cytomegalovirus exposure and HLA in healthy donors. V trimming: 0 bases; J trimming: 2 bases; junction bases outside the gene matches: 4. The germline V gene has CDR1 SGHRS and CDR2 YFSETQ. This CDR3 region has 15 residues. PCR amplification relied on 60 Vbeta primers (plus 13 Jbeta primers). Some clones are missing from TCRdb's copy, which holds only in-frame ones; the method was immunoSEQ multiplex PCR. Altogether over 150,000 clones are present, over 75% being singletons, with the ten largest covering 5.6%. With regard to this clone: Its specificity is not known.

Study-level findings and limits: A later analysis showed TCR association rates differing by HLA locus, peaking at DRB1 and lowest at HLA-C.

The sample consisted of PBMCs. This clonotype originated in a woman aged 40 to 50 in good health and CMV-seropositive. The rearrangement links TRBV5-1 to TRBJ2-5; TRBD2 agrees at 7 bases. Here the CDR3 DNA reads TGCGCCAGCAGCTTGGTGAGCGGGGATCAAGAGACCCAGTACTTC. Protein: CASSLVSGDQETQYF.